This TCR beta chain was captured in a study of post-analysis software for immune sequencing data. Whole-study results and caveats: TRBV5-6, TRBV5-1 and TRBV20-1 were among four or five TRBV segments more frequent in patients than controls.

Every TCR beta cDNA library bore unique molecular identifiers. The yield from around 1 to 10 million T cells was 500,000 or so cDNA molecules in total. TCRdb reprocessed the PCR reads with MiXCR, giving one entry per CDR3 protein. The table lists about 540,000 distinct CDR3 sequences, around 31% of them singletons. As for this clonotype: Its matching antigen is unknown.

In germline, CDR1 is SGDLS, CDR2 YYNGEE. This CDR3 region has 16 residues. With V trimmed by 5 bases and J by 5 bases, 14 bases remained unmatched. Sequencing was done on a sample of blood. This TCR derives from a girl aged 2 to 17 with multiple sclerosis. The gene calls are TRBV9 and TRBJ2-7, with TRBD1 matching over 9 bases. The DNA of the CDR3 is TGTGCCAGCAGTCCAACCGGGACAGGGCTCACTAACGAGCAGTACTTC. Translated: CASSPTGTGLTNEQYF.